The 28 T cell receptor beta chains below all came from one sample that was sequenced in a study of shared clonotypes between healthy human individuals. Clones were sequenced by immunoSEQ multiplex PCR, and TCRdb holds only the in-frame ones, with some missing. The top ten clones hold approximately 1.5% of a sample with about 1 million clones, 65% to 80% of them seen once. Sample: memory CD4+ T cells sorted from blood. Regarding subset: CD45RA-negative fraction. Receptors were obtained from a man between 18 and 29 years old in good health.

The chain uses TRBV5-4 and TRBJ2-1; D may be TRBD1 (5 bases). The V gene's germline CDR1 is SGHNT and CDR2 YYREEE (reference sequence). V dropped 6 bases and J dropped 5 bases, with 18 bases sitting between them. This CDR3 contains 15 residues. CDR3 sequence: CASTIQGPLNNEQFF. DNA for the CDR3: TGTGCCAGCACCATCCAGGGCCCGCTCAACAATGAGCAGTTCTTC.

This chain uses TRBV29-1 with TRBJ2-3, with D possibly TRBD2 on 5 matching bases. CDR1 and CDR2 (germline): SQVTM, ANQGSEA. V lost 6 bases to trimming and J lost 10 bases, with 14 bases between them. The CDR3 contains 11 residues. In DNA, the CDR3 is TGCAGCGTCTATGAGGGCAGATCGCAGTATTTT. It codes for CSVYEGRSQYF.

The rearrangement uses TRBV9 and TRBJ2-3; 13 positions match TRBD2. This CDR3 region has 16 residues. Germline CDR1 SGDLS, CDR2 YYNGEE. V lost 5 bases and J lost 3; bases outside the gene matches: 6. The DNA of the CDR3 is TGTGCCAGCAGTCCTGGACTAGCGGGAGTGACAGATACGCAGTATTTT. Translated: CASSPGLAGVTDTQYF.

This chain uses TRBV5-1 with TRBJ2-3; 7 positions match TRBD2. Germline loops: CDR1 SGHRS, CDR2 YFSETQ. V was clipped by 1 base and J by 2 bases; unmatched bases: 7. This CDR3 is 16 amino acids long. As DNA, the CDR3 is TGCGCCAGCAGCTTGAATCCGGGGGGAATCACAGATACGCAGTATTTT. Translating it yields CASSLNPGGITDTQYF.

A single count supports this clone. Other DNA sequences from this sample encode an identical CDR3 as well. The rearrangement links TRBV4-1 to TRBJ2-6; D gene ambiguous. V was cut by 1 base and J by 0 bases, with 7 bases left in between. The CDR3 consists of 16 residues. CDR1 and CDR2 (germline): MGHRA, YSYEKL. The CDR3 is CASSQGGFSGANVLTF. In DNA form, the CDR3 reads TGCGCCAGCAGCCAAGGCGGATTCTCTGGGGCCAACGTCCTGACTTTC.

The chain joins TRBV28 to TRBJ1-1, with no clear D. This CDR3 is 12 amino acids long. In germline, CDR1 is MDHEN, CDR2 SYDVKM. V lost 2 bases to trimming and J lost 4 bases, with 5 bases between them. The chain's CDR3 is CASSLTTTEAFF. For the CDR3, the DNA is TGTGCCAGCAGTTTAACAACCACTGAAGCTTTCTTT.

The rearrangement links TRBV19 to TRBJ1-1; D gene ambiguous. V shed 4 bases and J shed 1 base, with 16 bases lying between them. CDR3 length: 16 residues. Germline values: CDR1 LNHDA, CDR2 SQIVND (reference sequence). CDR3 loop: CASSTSWVVRNTEAFF. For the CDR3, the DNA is TGTGCCAGTAGTACAAGCTGGGTCGTTCGGAACACTGAAGCTTTCTTT. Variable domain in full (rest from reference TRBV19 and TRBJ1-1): DGGITQSPKYLFRKEGQNVTLSCEQNLNHDAMYWYRQDPGQGLRLIYYSQIVNDFQKGDIAEGYSVSREKKESFPLTVTSAQKNPTAFYLCASSTSWVVRNTEAFFGQGTRLTVV.

CDR3 sequence reads: CASSFGAGETQYF. In nucleotides, the CDR3 is TGCGCCAGCAGCTTCGGGGCTGGGGAGACCCAGTACTTC. This rearrangement joins TRBV5-1 to TRBJ2-5, with D possibly being TRBD1 or TRBD2 (5 bases each). V lost 2 bases and J lost 5, with 10 bases in between. The CDR3 is 13 residues long. Looked up from germline, CDR1 is SGHRS and CDR2 is YFSETQ. Combining the CDR3 with reference TRBV5-1 and TRBJ2-5 gives the whole variable domain KAGVTQTPRYLIKTRGQQVTLSCSPISGHRSVSWYQQTPGQGLQFLFEYFSETQRNKGNFPGRFSGRQFSNSRSEMNVSTLELGDSALYLCASSFGAGETQYFGPGTRLLVL.

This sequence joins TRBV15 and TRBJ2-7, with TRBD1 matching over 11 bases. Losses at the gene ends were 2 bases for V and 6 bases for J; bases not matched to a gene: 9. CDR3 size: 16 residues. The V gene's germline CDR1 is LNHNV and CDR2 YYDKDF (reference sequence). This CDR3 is CATSRPSGTGGSEQYF. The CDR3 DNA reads TGTGCCACCAGCAGACCGTCCGGGACAGGGGGGTCCGAGCAGTACTTC.

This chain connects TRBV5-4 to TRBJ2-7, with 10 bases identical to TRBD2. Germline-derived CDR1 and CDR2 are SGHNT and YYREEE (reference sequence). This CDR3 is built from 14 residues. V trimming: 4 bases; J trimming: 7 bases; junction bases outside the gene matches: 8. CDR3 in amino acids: CASSPPSGRGEQYF. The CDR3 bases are TGTGCCAGCAGCCCACCGAGCGGGAGGGGAGAGCAGTACTTC.

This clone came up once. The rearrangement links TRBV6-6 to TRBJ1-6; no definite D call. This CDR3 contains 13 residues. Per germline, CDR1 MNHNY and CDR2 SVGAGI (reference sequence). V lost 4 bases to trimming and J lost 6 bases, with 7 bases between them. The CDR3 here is CASSSGPNSPLHF. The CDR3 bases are TGTGCCAGCAGTTCAGGACCTAATTCACCCCTCCACTTT.

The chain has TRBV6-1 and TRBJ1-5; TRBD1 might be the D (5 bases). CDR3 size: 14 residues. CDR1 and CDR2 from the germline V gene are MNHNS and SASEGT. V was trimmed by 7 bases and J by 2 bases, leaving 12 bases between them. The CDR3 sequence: CASKRRGGNQPQHF. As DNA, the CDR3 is TGTGCCAGCAAGCGCCGGGGGGGCAATCAGCCCCAGCATTTT.

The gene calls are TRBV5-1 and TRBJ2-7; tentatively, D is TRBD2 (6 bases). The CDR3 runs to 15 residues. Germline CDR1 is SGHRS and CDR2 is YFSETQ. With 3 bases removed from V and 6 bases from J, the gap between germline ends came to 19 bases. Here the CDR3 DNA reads TGCGCCAGCAGCTCATTGACGACGAGGGGAGGCGAGCAGTACTTC. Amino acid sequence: CASSSLTTRGGEQYF.

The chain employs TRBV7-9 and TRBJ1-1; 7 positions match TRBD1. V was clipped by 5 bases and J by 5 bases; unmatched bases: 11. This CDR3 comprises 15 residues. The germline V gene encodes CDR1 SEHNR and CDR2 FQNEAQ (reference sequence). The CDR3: CASSETGAPRTEAFF. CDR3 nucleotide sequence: TGTGCCAGCAGCGAAACAGGGGCCCCGCGTACTGAAGCTTTCTTT.

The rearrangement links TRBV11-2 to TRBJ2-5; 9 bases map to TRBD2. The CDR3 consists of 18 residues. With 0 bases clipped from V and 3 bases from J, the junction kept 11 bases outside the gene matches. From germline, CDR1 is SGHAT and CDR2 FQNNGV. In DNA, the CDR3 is TGTGCCAGCAGCTTAGAGGGTCCCCGGCTAGCGGGGAAAGAGACCCAGTACTTC. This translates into CASSLEGPRLAGKETQYF.

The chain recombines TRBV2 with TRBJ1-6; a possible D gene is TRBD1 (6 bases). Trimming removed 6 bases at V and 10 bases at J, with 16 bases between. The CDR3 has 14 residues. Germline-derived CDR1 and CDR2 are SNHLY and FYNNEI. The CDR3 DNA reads TGTGCCAGCAGCGCCGGGACAAAGGACTCACCCCTCCACTTT. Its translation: CASSAGTKDSPLHF.

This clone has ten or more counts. The CDR3 DNA reads as TGTGCCATCAGCGGGAGCGGGCGGACCGGGGAGCTGTTTTTT. This encodes CAISGSGRTGELFF. The J gene is TRBJ2-2, the V gene TRBV10-3; tentative D call: TRBD2 (6 bases). CDR1 and CDR2 (germline): ENHRY, SYGVKD. V was trimmed by 6 bases and J by 5 bases, leaving 13 bases between them. This CDR3 is built from 14 residues.

The CDR3 loop reads CASSLSGRTMDTQYF. CDR3 DNA: TGTGCCAGCAGCTTATCGGGACGGACTATGGATACGCAGTATTTT. This rearrangement joins TRBV7-9 to TRBJ2-3, with D possibly matching TRBD2 (6 bases). V was cut by 2 bases and J by 6 bases, with 15 bases left in between. The CDR3 covers 15 residues. Germline CDR1 reads SEHNR; CDR2 reads FQNEAQ (reference sequence). The full variable domain, completed using reference TRBV7-9 and TRBJ2-3, is DTGVSQNPRHKITKRGQNVTFRCDPISEHNRLYWYRQTLGQGPEFLTYFQNEAQLEKSRLLSDRFSAERPKGSFSTLEIQRTEQGDSAMYLCASSLSGRTMDTQYFGPGTRLTVL.

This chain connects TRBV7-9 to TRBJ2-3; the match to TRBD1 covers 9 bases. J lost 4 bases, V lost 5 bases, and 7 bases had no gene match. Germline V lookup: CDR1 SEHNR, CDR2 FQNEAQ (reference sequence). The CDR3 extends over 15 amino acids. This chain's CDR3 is CASSHRGPASDTQYF. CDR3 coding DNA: TGTGCCAGCAGCCACAGGGGGCCAGCGTCAGATACGCAGTATTTT.

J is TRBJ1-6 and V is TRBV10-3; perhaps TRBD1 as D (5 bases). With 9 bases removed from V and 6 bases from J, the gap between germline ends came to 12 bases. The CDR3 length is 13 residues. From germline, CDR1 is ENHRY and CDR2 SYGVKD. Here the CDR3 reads CAISTVLNSPLHF. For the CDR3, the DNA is TGTGCCATTTCGACAGTCCTTAATTCACCCCTCCACTTT.

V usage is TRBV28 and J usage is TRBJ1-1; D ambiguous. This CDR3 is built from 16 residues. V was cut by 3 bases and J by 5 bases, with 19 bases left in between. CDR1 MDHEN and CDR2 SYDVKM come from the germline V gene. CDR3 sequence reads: CASSLGGRSVRTEAFF. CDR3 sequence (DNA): TGTGCCAGCAGTTTGGGAGGCCGGTCAGTCCGGACTGAAGCTTTCTTT.

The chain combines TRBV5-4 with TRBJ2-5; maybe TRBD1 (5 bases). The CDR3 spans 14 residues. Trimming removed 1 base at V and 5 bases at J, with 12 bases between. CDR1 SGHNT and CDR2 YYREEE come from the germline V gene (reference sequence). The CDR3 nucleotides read TGTGCCAGCAGCTTGCGTGGGGCTCACGAGACCCAGTACTTC. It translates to CASSLRGAHETQYF.

Written as DNA, the CDR3 is TGTGCCAGCAGCCGGGCACTAGCTGAAGAGACCCAGTACTTC. Translation gives CASSRALAEETQYF. The chain combines TRBV5-6 with TRBJ2-5, with TRBD2 as a possible D gene (6 bases). This CDR3 has 14 residues. Germline V CDR1 and CDR2: SGHDT, YYEEEE. The germline V and J ends were trimmed by 4 bases and 3 bases, with 13 bases remaining between them.

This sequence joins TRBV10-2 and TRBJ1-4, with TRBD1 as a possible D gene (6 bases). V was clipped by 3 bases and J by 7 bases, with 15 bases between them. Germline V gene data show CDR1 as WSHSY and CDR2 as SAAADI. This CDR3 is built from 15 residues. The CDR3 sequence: CASSENGRGGEKLFF. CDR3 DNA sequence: TGCGCCAGCAGTGAAAATGGCAGGGGAGGTGAAAAACTGTTTTTT.

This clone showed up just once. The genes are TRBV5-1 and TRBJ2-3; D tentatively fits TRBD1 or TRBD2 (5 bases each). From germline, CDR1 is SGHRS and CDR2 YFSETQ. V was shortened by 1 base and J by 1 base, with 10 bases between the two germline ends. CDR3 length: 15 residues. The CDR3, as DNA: TGCGCCAGCAGCTTGTGGCAGGGAGGCACAGATACGCAGTATTTT. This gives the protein CASSLWQGGTDTQYF. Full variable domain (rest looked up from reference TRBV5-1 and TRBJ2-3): KAGVTQTPRYLIKTRGQQVTLSCSPISGHRSVSWYQQTPGQGLQFLFEYFSETQRNKGNFPGRFSGRQFSNSRSEMNVSTLELGDSALYLCASSLWQGGTDTQYFGPGTRLTVL.

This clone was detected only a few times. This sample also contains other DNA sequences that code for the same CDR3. The CDR3 DNA reads as TGTGCCAGCAGTTTAACAGGGGCTGGAAACACCATATATTTT. Encoded protein: CASSLTGAGNTIYF. The J gene is TRBJ1-3, the V gene TRBV28; TRBD1 matches 7 bases. The V gene end was trimmed by 2 bases and the J gene end by 2 bases; junction bases not matched to a gene: 0. From germline, CDR1 is MDHEN and CDR2 SYDVKM. The CDR3 spans 14 residues.

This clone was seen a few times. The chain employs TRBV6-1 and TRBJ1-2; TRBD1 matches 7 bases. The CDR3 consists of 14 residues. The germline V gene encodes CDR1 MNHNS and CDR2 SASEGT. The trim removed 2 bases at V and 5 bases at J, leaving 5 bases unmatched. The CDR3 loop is CASSESHRGYGYTF. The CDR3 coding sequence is TGTGCCAGCAGTGAATCGCACAGGGGTTATGGCTACACCTTC.

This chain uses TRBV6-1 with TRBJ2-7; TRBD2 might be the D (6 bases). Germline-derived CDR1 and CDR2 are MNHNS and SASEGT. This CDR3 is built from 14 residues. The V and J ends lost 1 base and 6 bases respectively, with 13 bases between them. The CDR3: CASSEGRVPSEQYF. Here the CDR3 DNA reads TGTGCCAGCAGTGAAGGGAGGGTCCCCTCCGAGCAGTACTTC.